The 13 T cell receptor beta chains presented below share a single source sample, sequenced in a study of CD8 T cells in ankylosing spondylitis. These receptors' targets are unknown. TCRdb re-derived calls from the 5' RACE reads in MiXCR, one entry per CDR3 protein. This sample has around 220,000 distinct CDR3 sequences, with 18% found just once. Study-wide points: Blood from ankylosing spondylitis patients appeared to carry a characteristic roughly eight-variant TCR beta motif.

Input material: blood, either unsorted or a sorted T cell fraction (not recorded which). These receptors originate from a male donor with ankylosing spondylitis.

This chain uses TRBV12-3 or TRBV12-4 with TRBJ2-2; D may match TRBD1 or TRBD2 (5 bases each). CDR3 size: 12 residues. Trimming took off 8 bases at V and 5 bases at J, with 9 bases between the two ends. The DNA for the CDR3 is TGTGCCAGCGCCAGGGAGACCGGGGAGCTGTTTTTT. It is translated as CASARETGELFF.

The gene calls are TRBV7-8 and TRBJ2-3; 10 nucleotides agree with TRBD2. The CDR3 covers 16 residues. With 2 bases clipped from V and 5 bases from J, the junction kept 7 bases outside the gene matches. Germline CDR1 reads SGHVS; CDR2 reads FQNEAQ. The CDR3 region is CASSLRSGGAGDTQYF. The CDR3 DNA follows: TGTGCCAGCAGCTTAAGGAGCGGGGGGGCTGGAGATACGCAGTATTTT.

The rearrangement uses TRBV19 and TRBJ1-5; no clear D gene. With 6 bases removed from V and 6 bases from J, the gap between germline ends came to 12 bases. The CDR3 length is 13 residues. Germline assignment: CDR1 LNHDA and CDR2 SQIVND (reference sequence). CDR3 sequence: CASRASLGQPQHF. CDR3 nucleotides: TGTGCCAGTAGGGCGAGTCTCGGTCAGCCCCAGCATTTT.

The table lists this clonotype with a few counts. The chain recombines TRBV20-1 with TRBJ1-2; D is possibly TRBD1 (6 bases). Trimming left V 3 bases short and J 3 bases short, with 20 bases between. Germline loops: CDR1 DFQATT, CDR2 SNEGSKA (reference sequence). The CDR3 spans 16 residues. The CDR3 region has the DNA TGCAGTGCTAGGAACACACAGGGCGACCTATACTATGGCTACACCTTC. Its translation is CSARNTQGDLYYGYTF.

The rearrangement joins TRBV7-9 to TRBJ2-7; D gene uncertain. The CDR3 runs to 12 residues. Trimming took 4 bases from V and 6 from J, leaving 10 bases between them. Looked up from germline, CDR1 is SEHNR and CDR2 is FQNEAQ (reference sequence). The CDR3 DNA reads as TGTGCCAGCAGCTCCTGGCCCTCCGAGCAGTACTTC. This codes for CASSSWPSEQYF. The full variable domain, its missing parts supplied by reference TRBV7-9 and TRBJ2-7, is DTGVSQNPRHKITKRGQNVTFRCDPISEHNRLYWYRQTLGQGPEFLTYFQNEAQLEKSRLLSDRFSAERPKGSFSTLEIQRTEQGDSAMYLCASSSWPSEQYFGPGTRLTVT.

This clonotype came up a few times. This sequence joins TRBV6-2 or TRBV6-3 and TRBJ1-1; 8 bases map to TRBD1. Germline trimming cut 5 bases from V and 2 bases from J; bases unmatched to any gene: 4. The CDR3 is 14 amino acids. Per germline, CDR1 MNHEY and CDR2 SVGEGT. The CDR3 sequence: CASSRDRGNTEAFF. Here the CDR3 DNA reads TGTGCCAGCAGTCGCGACAGGGGAAACACTGAAGCTTTCTTT.

The CDR3 loop reads CASSFPDSQETQYF. The CDR3 DNA reads TGTGCCAGCAGCTTCCCGGACAGCCAAGAGACCCAGTACTTC. The chain recombines TRBV5-6 with TRBJ2-5; D might be TRBD1 (6 bases). Trimming removed 2 bases at V and 1 base at J, with 9 bases between. Germline V gene data show CDR1 as SGHDT and CDR2 as YYEEEE. The CDR3 totals 14 residues.

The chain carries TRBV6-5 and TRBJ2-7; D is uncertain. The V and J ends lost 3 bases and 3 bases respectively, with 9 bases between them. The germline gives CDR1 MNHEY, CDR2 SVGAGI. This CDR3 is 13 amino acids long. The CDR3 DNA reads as TGTGCCAGCAGTTATGGATTGAACTACGAGCAGTACTTC. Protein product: CASSYGLNYEQYF.

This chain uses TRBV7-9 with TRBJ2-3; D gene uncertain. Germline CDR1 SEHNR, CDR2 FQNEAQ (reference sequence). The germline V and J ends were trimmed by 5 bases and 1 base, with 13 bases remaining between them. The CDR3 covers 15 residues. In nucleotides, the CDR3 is TGTGCCAGCAGCGCCGCGACCCGCGGCACAGATACGCAGTATTTT. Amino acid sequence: CASSAATRGTDTQYF.

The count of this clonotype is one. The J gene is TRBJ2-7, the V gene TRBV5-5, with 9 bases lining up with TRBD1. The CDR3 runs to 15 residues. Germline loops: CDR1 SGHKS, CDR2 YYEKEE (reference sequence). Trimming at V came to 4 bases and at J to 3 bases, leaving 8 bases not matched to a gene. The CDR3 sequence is CASSGADRGFYEQYF. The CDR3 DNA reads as TGTGCCAGCAGCGGGGCGGACAGGGGTTTCTACGAGCAGTACTTC.

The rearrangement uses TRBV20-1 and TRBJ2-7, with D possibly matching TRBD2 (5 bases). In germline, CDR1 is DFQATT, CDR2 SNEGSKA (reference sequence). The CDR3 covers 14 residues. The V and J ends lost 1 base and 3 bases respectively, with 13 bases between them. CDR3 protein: CSARVLRANYEQYF. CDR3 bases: TGCAGTGCTAGAGTTTTGAGGGCGAACTACGAGCAGTACTTC.

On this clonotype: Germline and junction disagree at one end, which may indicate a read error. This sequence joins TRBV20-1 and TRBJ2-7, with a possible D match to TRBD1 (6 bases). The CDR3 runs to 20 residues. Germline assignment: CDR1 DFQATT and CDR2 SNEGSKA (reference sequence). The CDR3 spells CCARDPEGTMGIESSYEQYF. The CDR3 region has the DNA TGCTGTGCTAGAGACCCCGAGGGGACAATGGGCATTGAAAGCTCCTACGAGCAGTACTTC.

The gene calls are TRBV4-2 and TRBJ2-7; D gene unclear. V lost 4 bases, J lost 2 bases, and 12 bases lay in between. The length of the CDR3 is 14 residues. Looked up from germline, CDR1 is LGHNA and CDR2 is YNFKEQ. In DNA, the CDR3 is TGTGCCAGCAGCCCTGTCGAGAGTACCTACGAGCAGTACTTC. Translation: CASSPVESTYEQYF.